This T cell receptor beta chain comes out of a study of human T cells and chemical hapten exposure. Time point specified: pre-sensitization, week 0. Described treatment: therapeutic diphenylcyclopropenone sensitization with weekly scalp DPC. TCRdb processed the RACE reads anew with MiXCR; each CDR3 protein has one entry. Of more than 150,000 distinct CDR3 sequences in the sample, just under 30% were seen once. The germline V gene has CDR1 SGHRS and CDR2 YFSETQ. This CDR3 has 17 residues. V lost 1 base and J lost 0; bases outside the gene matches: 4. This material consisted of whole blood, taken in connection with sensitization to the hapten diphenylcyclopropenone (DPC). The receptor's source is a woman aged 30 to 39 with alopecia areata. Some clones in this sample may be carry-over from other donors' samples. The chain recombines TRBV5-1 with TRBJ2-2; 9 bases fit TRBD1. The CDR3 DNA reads TGCGCCAGCAGCTTGCGAACAGGGGGCGCGAACACCGGGGAGCTGTTTTTT. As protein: CASSLRTGGANTGELFF.